Listed here are 29 T cell receptor beta chains from one sample, sequenced in a study of T cell responses to AZD1222 COVID-19 vaccine. The data were produced by immunoSEQ multiplex PCR, yet TCRdb's version contains in-frame clones alone and is incomplete. The sample yields around 170,000 clones, nearly 95% seen once. Sequenced here: peripheral blood, sampled 28 days after the second AZD1222 dose. The receptors derive from an adult who received the AZD1222 COVID-19 vaccine.

DNA of the CDR3: TGTGCCAGCAGTGACCGCCCCCGCTTAGCGGGGGGGCGTGAGCAGTACTTC. The encoded protein is CASSDRPRLAGGREQYF. The gene calls are TRBV6-1 and TRBJ2-7; 11 bases are a match to TRBD2. This CDR3 region has 17 residues. Trimming cost V 3 bases and J 7 bases; bases outside gene matches: 14. CDR1 is MNHNS, CDR2 SASEGT, per germline.

This rearrangement joins TRBV6-2 or TRBV6-3 to TRBJ2-7; D is unresolved. Germline loops: CDR1 MNHEY, CDR2 SVGEGT. The CDR3 covers 13 residues. The V gene lost 5 bases and the J gene lost 6 bases, with 14 bases spanning the gap. The CDR3 spells CASSVPGSSEQYF. For the CDR3, the DNA is TGTGCCAGCAGTGTGCCCGGCTCTAGCGAGCAGTACTTC.

The chain has TRBV3-1 (or the pseudogene TRBV3-2) and TRBJ1-2, with D tentatively TRBD1 (6 bases). Germline V gene data show CDR1 as LGHDT and CDR2 as YNNKEL (reference sequence). The CDR3 totals 13 residues. Trimming pared 1 base from V and 3 bases from J, leaving 6 bases between. Here the CDR3 DNA reads TGTGCCAGCAGCCAAGGGACAGACTATGGCTACACCTTC. Its translation: CASSQGTDYGYTF.

This sequence joins TRBV6-5 and TRBJ2-1; a possible D gene is TRBD2 (5 bases). Germline V gene sequence: CDR1 MNHEY, CDR2 SVGAGI. The V end was cut by 3 bases, the J end by 0 bases, with 12 bases between. There are 16 residues in the CDR3. CDR3 region: CASSYLGSFSYNEQFF. The CDR3 nucleotides read TGTGCCAGCAGTTATTTGGGGAGTTTCTCCTACAATGAGCAGTTCTTC.

This sequence joins TRBV2 and TRBJ2-5; the match to TRBD2 covers 7 bases. Germline V CDR1 and CDR2: SNHLY, FYNNEI. V was pared by 11 bases and J by 1 base, with 1 base of the junction left unmatched. This CDR3 contains 11 residues. CDR3 loop: CARGSQETQYF. The CDR3, as DNA: TGTGCCCGCGGGAGCCAAGAGACCCAGTACTTC.

The J gene is TRBJ1-6, the V gene TRBV5-6, with a tentative D call TRBD1 (6 bases). The CDR3 runs to 15 residues. The V gene's germline CDR1 is SGHDT and CDR2 YYEEEE. Deletions cut 4 bases from V and 6 bases from J, with 14 bases between. The CDR3 DNA follows: TGTGCCAGCAGCCGGAGGGGGGGCATTAATTCACCCCTCCACTTT. It translates to CASSRRGGINSPLHF.

The chain joins TRBV4-1 to TRBJ2-3; 9 bases are shared with TRBD2. The V segment lost 3 bases and the J segment 2 bases; nucleotides outside the gene matches: 3. The CDR3 is 15 amino acids. Germline lookup yields CDR1 MGHRA and CDR2 YSYEKL. CDR3 bases: TGCGCCAGCAGCCAGACTAGCGGAAACACAGATACGCAGTATTTT. Translating it yields CASSQTSGNTDTQYF.

The J gene is TRBJ2-3, the V gene TRBV9; D possibly corresponds to TRBD2 (6 bases). Germline lookup yields CDR1 SGDLS and CDR2 YYNGEE. V lost 4 bases, J lost 0 bases, and 9 bases lay in between. CDR3 length: 14 residues. CDR3 sequence: CASSLGLSTDTQYF. The DNA of the CDR3 is TGTGCCAGCAGCTTGGGACTTAGCACAGATACGCAGTATTTT. Full variable domain (outside the CDR3, taken from reference TRBV9 and TRBJ2-3): DSGVTQTPKHLITATGQRVTLRCSPRSGDLSVYWYQQSLDQGLQFLIQYYNGEERAKGNILERFSAQQFPDLHSELNLSSLELGDSALYFCASSLGLSTDTQYFGPGTRLTVL.

This rearrangement joins TRBV12-3 or TRBV12-4 to TRBJ1-2; 7 bases line up with TRBD1. V dropped 8 bases and J dropped 7; count of bases not matched to a gene: 4. The CDR3 sequence is 11 residues long. The CDR3 loop is CASSGGFGYTF. DNA of the CDR3: TGTGCCAGCTCAGGGGGTTTTGGCTACACCTTC.

This sequence joins TRBV27 and TRBJ1-6; D remains unclear. Germline values: CDR1 MNHEY, CDR2 SMNVEV (reference sequence). The CDR3 covers 18 residues. V was pared by 5 bases and J by 8 bases, with 25 bases between. CDR3 bases: TGTGCCAGCAGTCCCCACCCAGCCTCGATACCCCGCTATTCACCCCTCCACTTT. Its protein product is CASSPHPASIPRYSPLHF.

The CDR3 protein is CASSRDSPGEPYF. CDR3 sequence (DNA): TGTGCCAGCAGCCGCGACAGCCCCGGAGAACCGTACTTC. V usage is TRBV6-6 and J usage is TRBJ2-7; D may be TRBD1 (5 bases). CDR1 is MNHNY and CDR2 is SVGAGI in the germline V gene (reference sequence). V shed 6 bases and J shed 12 bases, with 21 bases lying between them. CDR3 length: 13 residues.

This chain links TRBV11-2 with TRBJ1-3; unclear D gene. Germline V gives CDR1 SGHAT, CDR2 FQNNGV. This CDR3 contains 13 residues. V was trimmed by 5 bases and J by 4 bases, leaving 9 bases between them. CDR3 sequence reads: CASSPLQGNTIYF. The DNA for the CDR3 is TGTGCCAGCAGCCCCCTACAGGGAAACACCATATATTTT.

The J gene is TRBJ1-6, the V gene TRBV5-1, with 9 bases aligning to TRBD1. CDR1 is SGHRS, CDR2 YFSETQ, per germline. V lost 2 bases, J lost 9 bases, and 3 bases stayed unmatched. There are 14 residues in the CDR3. The CDR3 DNA sequence: TGCGCCAGCAGCTTACAGGGGGCAGGTTCACCCCTCCACTTT. Translation: CASSLQGAGSPLHF.

The rearrangement links TRBV7-2 to TRBJ1-3; TRBD1 is a possible D gene (6 bases). V shed 4 bases and J shed 0 bases, with 16 bases lying between them. The CDR3 runs 17 residues. Germline V gives CDR1 SGHTA, CDR2 FQGNSA. CDR3 amino acids: CASSSQSTGFSGNTIYF. In DNA, the CDR3 is TGTGCCAGCAGCTCCCAAAGCACAGGGTTCTCTGGAAACACCATATATTTT.

A single count supports this clone. The chain links TRBV4-1 to TRBJ1-2; 7 positions agree with TRBD1. The V gene's germline CDR1 is MGHRA and CDR2 YSYEKL. CDR3 size: 14 residues. Trimming removed 0 bases from V and 4 bases from J; junction bases left unmatched: 2. The CDR3 here is CASSQEQGIYGYTF. The CDR3 nucleotides are TGCGCCAGCAGCCAAGAACAGGGGATCTATGGCTACACCTTC.

The V call is TRBV12-5, the J call TRBJ2-1; 12 bases match TRBD1. This CDR3 contains 14 residues. With V trimmed by 6 bases and J by 7 bases, 4 bases remained unmatched. The germline V gene encodes CDR1 LGHNT and CDR2 FRNRAP. CDR3 sequence reads: CASGAGQGANEQFF. CDR3 sequence (DNA): TGTGCTAGTGGCGCGGGACAGGGGGCGAATGAGCAGTTCTTC.

V is TRBV7-7 and J is TRBJ2-7; either TRBD1 or TRBD2 may fit D (5 bases each). Trimming removed 2 bases at V and 2 bases at J, with 13 bases between. This CDR3 contains 15 residues. Germline CDR1 and CDR2: SSHAT and FNYEAQ (reference sequence). CDR3 sequence (DNA): TGTGCCAGCAGCTTAACCGTCGGGGCCGCCTACGAGCAGTACTTC. It encodes CASSLTVGAAYEQYF.

The V gene is TRBV2, the J gene TRBJ1-4; maybe TRBD1 (5 bases). CDR1 and CDR2 (germline): SNHLY, FYNNEI. The CDR3 sequence is 17 residues long. Trimming removed 6 bases at V and 4 bases at J, with 21 bases between. The CDR3 spells CASSEKGKSSFNEKLFF. The CDR3 DNA follows: TGTGCCAGCAGCGAGAAGGGGAAATCGAGTTTTAATGAAAAACTGTTTTTT.

The rearrangement joins TRBV9 to TRBJ2-1; D ambiguous. The ends were cut back, 2 bases at V and 9 bases at J, with 24 bases in the middle. Germline V gene sequence: CDR1 SGDLS, CDR2 YYNGEE. This CDR3 has 17 amino acids. CDR3 nucleotides: TGTGCCAGCAGCGTGGGTGCGATTGGGGTCTCTCGGGCTGAGCAGTTCTTC. Its protein product is CASSVGAIGVSRAEQFF.

As for this clone: Other DNA sequences in the same sample also yield this CDR3. The chain couples TRBV10-3 to TRBJ1-2; the D gene is possibly TRBD1 (6 bases). Germline CDR1 reads ENHRY; CDR2 reads SYGVKD. Trimming left V 4 bases short and J 3 bases short, with 6 bases between. The CDR3 is made up of 12 amino acids. CDR3 DNA: TGTGCCATCAGTGGACAGGACTATGGCTACACCTTC. Translating it yields CAISGQDYGYTF.

This clone came up a few times. The chain combines TRBV4-1 with TRBJ2-1; TRBD1 matches at 7 bases. The germline CDR1 and CDR2 sequences are MGHRA and YSYEKL. The junction had 4 bases not matched to a gene; V was cut back by 4 bases and J by 4 bases. The CDR3 length is 14 residues. CDR3 DNA sequence: TGCGCCAGCAGCCGGGACAGCCCTTACAATGAGCAGTTCTTC. Encoded protein: CASSRDSPYNEQFF.

The chain is built from TRBV20-1 and TRBJ2-5; D ambiguous. Germline lookup yields CDR1 DFQATT and CDR2 SNEGSKA (reference sequence). V lost 6 bases, J lost 5 bases, and 7 bases lay in between. The CDR3 covers 10 residues. The CDR3 region has the DNA TGCAGTGCCCCCAGGGAGACCCAGTACTTC. Protein product: CSAPRETQYF.

V usage is TRBV5-1 and J usage is TRBJ2-5; no reliable D call. Trimming pared 4 bases from V and 0 bases from J, leaving 16 bases between. The CDR3 sequence is 16 residues long. From germline, CDR1 is SGHRS and CDR2 YFSETQ. CDR3 DNA sequence: TGCGCCAGCAGCGTATCTCAATCCCGGTACCAAGAGACCCAGTACTTC. Residues: CASSVSQSRYQETQYF.

The CDR3 loop is CASSPRGRGLAEAFF. CDR3 bases: TGTGCCAGCAGTCCCCGGGGAAGGGGGCTGGCTGAAGCTTTCTTT. This chain connects TRBV6-2 or TRBV6-3 to TRBJ1-1; 7 bases map to TRBD1. The CDR3 is made up of 15 amino acids. Germline loops: CDR1 MNHEY, CDR2 SVGEGT. The junction had 12 bases not matched to a gene; V was cut back by 5 bases and J by 6 bases.

This sequence joins TRBV9 and TRBJ2-7; weak D call: TRBD2 (5 bases). In germline, CDR1 is SGDLS, CDR2 YYNGEE. The CDR3 is made up of 14 amino acids. Trimming removed 0 bases from V and 5 bases from J, with 12 bases in between. Here the CDR3 DNA reads TGTGCCAGCAGCGTAGCGGGGTGGTCCCACGAGCAGTACTTC. This sequence encodes CASSVAGWSHEQYF. Full variable domain (missing parts from reference TRBV9 and TRBJ2-7): DSGVTQTPKHLITATGQRVTLRCSPRSGDLSVYWYQQSLDQGLQFLIQYYNGEERAKGNILERFSAQQFPDLHSELNLSSLELGDSALYFCASSVAGWSHEQYFGPGTRLTVT.

The V and J genes are TRBV28 and TRBJ1-5; a possible D gene is TRBD1 (5 bases). Germline CDR1 MDHEN, CDR2 SYDVKM. The CDR3 loop spans 14 amino acids. Trimming took off 3 bases at V and 4 bases at J, with 10 bases between the two ends. The CDR3 coding sequence is TGTGCCAGCAGTTTTGGCCAGGGAAATCAGCCCCAGCATTTT. This translates into CASSFGQGNQPQHF.

CDR3 sequence (DNA): TGTGCCAGCAGCGACCCCGGGACTTACTCTGGAAACACCATATATTTT. Translating gives CASSDPGTYSGNTIYF. The V and J genes are TRBV9 and TRBJ1-3; D possibly corresponds to TRBD1 (5 bases). The germline V gene encodes CDR1 SGDLS and CDR2 YYNGEE. Trimming took 3 bases from V and 0 from J, leaving 13 bases between them. This CDR3 region has 16 residues.

V usage is TRBV18 and J usage is TRBJ1-3; possible D gene TRBD1, 5 bases. With 4 bases removed from V and 12 bases from J, the gap between germline ends came to 16 bases. There are 13 residues in the CDR3. Germline V CDR1 and CDR2: KGHSH, LQKENI. The CDR3 loop is CASSLGTATDIYF. CDR3 nucleotide sequence: TGTGCCAGCTCACTAGGGACGGCGACAGACATATATTTT.

The chain combines TRBV10-3 with TRBJ1-1; D is ambiguous. Deletions cut 4 bases from V and 1 base from J, with 7 bases between. The CDR3 totals 13 residues. Germline lookup yields CDR1 ENHRY and CDR2 SYGVKD. CDR3 protein: CAISVRQNTEAFF. The CDR3, as DNA: TGTGCCATCAGTGTTAGACAGAACACTGAAGCTTTCTTT.